These 26 T cell receptor beta chains were all obtained from the same sample, sequenced in a study of identical twins. Each CDR3 protein is one row after TCRdb ran MiXCR on the 5' RACE reads. The sample has 1.5 million to 2 million distinct CDR3 sequences; less than 40% are singletons. The material sequenced was cord blood. Receptors originate from a newborn girl in good health.

The chain carries TRBV25-1 and TRBJ1-1; D not resolved. The CDR3 runs to 14 residues. V was cut by 4 bases and J by 4 bases, with 13 bases left in between. Germline-derived CDR1 and CDR2 are MGHDK and SYGVNS. The CDR3 here is CASSGVERSTEAFF. In DNA form, the CDR3 reads TGTGCCAGCAGTGGAGTGGAGAGGAGCACTGAAGCTTTCTTT. Together with reference TRBV25-1 and TRBJ1-1, the CDR3 gives the full variable domain: EADIYQTPRYLVIGTGKKITLECSQTMGHDKMYWYQQDPGMELHLIHYSYGVNSTEKGDLSSESTVSRIRTEHFPLTLESARPSHTSQYLCASSGVERSTEAFFGQGTRLTVV.

In this sample, this clonotype turned up a few times. The chain carries TRBV4-2 and TRBJ2-1; 10 bases match TRBD1. The CDR3 sequence is 15 residues long. Trimming removed 2 bases from V and 7 bases from J; junction bases left unmatched: 5. CDR1 is LGHNA, CDR2 YNFKEQ, per germline. The CDR3 spells CASSQIGTGDNEQFF. The CDR3 DNA reads TGTGCCAGCAGCCAAATCGGGACAGGGGATAATGAGCAGTTCTTC.

This clonotype was seen more than once but under ten times. One end of the junction is discordant with germline, which a read error may explain. The gene calls are TRBV28 and TRBJ2-1; D is tentatively TRBD1 or TRBD2 (5 bases each). The V gene's germline CDR1 is MDHEN and CDR2 SYDVKM. CDR3 length: 16 amino acids. The CDR3 region is CASSPSGTLVHNGQFF. In nucleotides, the CDR3 is TGTGCCAGCAGTCCGTCCGGGACGCTAGTCCACAATGGGCAGTTCTTC. The variable domain in full, completed from reference TRBV28 and TRBJ2-1, reads DVKVTQSSRYLVKRTGEKVFLECVQDMDHENMFWYRQDPGLGLRLIYFSYDVKMKEKGDIPEGYSVSREKKERFSLILESASTNQTSMYLCASSPSGTLVHNGQFFGPGTRLTVL.

This clonotype was recorded a few times. One junction end disagrees with the germline gene, perhaps due to a read error. Here the CDR3 reads CASSLTGGGNEKLFF. The DNA for the CDR3 is TGTGCTAGCAGCTTAACAGGGGGCGGTAATGAAAAACTGTTTTTT. This chain uses TRBV7-7 with TRBJ1-4, with 9 bases identical to TRBD1. In germline, CDR1 is SSHAT, CDR2 FNYEAQ (reference sequence). The CDR3 is made up of 15 amino acids.

In its sample, this clonotype was seen many times. The chain has TRBV29-1 and TRBJ1-2, with a tentative D call TRBD1 (5 bases). There are 13 residues in the CDR3. Germline V gene data show CDR1 as SQVTM and CDR2 as ANQGSEA. V dropped 2 bases and J dropped 4 bases, with 11 bases sitting between them. The CDR3 here is CSVESGTPYGYTF. In nucleotides, the CDR3 is TGCAGCGTTGAATCTGGGACTCCCTATGGCTACACCTTC.

The chain joins TRBV7-2 to TRBJ1-6; 10 bases agree with TRBD1. Germline V gene data show CDR1 as SGHTA and CDR2 as FQGNSA. This CDR3 contains 14 residues. V shed 5 bases and J 9 bases; nucleotides not matched to a gene: 4. The DNA for the CDR3 is TGTGCCAGCAGCGGGACAGGGGTACGTTCACCCCTCCACTTT. Encoded protein: CASSGTGVRSPLHF.

The CDR3 protein is CASSREGGEAKNIQYF. The CDR3 region has the DNA TGTGCCAGCAGCCGAGAGGGTGGGGAGGCCAAAAACATTCAGTACTTC. The chain recombines TRBV3-1 with TRBJ2-4; TRBD2 is a possible D gene (5 bases). The germline gives CDR1 LGHDT, CDR2 YNNKEL (reference sequence). V lost 4 bases to trimming and J lost 1 base, with 14 bases between them. There are 16 residues in the CDR3. Supplemented by reference TRBV3-1 and TRBJ2-4, the full variable domain reads DTAVSQTPKYLVTQMGNDKSIKCEQNLGHDTMYWYKQDSKKFLKIMFSYNNKELIINETVPNRFSPKSPDKAHLNLHINSLELGDSAVYFCASSREGGEAKNIQYFGAGTRLSVL.

This clonotype was counted many times. The chain links TRBV4-1 to TRBJ2-3, with D perhaps TRBD2 (5 bases). The CDR3 consists of 19 residues. V was clipped by 1 base and J by 0 bases, with 20 bases between them. The germline V gene has CDR1 MGHRA and CDR2 YSYEKL. DNA for the CDR3: TGCGCCAGCAGCCAAGTCCCCCTTACTAGAGAGCTGAGCACAGATACGCAGTATTTT. Its translation is CASSQVPLTRELSTDTQYF.

This clonotype was observed a single time. V and J are TRBV20-1 and TRBJ1-1; D unresolved. The CDR3 has 13 amino acids. Germline V gene sequence: CDR1 DFQATT, CDR2 SNEGSKA (reference sequence). In DNA form, the CDR3 reads TGCATTCCGAGCAAGGGTCGGGACACTGAAGCTTTCTTT. It specifies CIPSKGRDTEAFF.

In its sample, this clonotype was seen a few times. DNA for the CDR3: TGTGCCAGCTCCGGAGTGGGTACGCAGTATTTT. Protein product: CASSGVGTQYF. This rearrangement joins TRBV7-8 to TRBJ2-3; D unclear. Germline V lookup: CDR1 SGHVS, CDR2 FQNEAQ. This CDR3 contains 11 residues. Trimming stripped 8 bases from V and 8 bases from J, with 11 bases between.

The chain couples TRBV25-1 to TRBJ1-5; D not certain. CDR1 is MGHDK, CDR2 SYGVNS, per germline. The CDR3 spans 10 residues. V dropped 11 bases and J dropped 6 bases, with 8 bases sitting between them. CDR3 residues: CAPPVQPQHF. DNA for the CDR3: TGTGCCCCCCCGGTTCAGCCCCAGCATTTT.

This clonotype appeared a few times. The chain links TRBV28 to TRBJ2-7; no clear D. The CDR3 extends over 13 amino acids. Germline CDR1 MDHEN, CDR2 SYDVKM. V was shortened by 7 bases and J by 2 bases, with 12 bases between the two germline ends. DNA for the CDR3: TGTGCCAGCATGACTCCATTAACCTACGAGCAGTACTTC. Encoded protein: CASMTPLTYEQYF.

A few counts support this clonotype. The chain uses TRBV27 and TRBJ2-1; no clear D gene. The germline V and J ends were trimmed by 3 bases and 3 bases, with 9 bases remaining between them. The germline V gene encodes CDR1 MNHEY and CDR2 SMNVEV (reference sequence). This CDR3 region has 14 residues. CDR3 coding DNA: TGTGCCAGCAGTTTTTCTAGGGACTACAATGAGCAGTTCTTC. Amino acid sequence: CASSFSRDYNEQFF.

The V call is TRBV5-6, the J call TRBJ2-1, with 12 bases that match TRBD2. The V gene end was trimmed by 6 bases and the J gene end by 4 bases; junction bases not matched to a gene: 5. Germline CDR1 and CDR2: SGHDT and YYEEEE. This CDR3 comprises 15 residues. Here the CDR3 reads CASTSGLAGYNEQFF. For the CDR3, the DNA is TGTGCCAGCACCTCCGGACTAGCGGGGTACAATGAGCAGTTCTTC.

The sample holds a few counts of this clonotype. The chain carries TRBV20-1 and TRBJ2-3; 8 positions agree with TRBD2. The CDR3 runs to 16 residues. Germline values: CDR1 DFQATT, CDR2 SNEGSKA (reference sequence). Trimming took 3 bases from V and 2 from J; bases not matched to a gene: 10. The CDR3 DNA follows: TGCAGTGCTAGCCCCGTGGCGGGGGGCCCCACAGATACGCAGTATTTT. It codes for CSASPVAGGPTDTQYF.

The genes are TRBV4-1 and TRBJ2-1; 12 bases map to TRBD2. The CDR3 extends over 15 amino acids. V dropped 2 bases and J dropped 8; count of bases not matched to a gene: 4. Germline values: CDR1 MGHRA, CDR2 YSYEKL. The CDR3 loop reads CASSQPTSGSDEQFF. For the CDR3, the DNA is TGCGCCAGCAGCCAACCGACTAGCGGGAGCGATGAGCAGTTCTTC.

The chain uses TRBV7-9 and TRBJ1-2; D not certain. The CDR3 sequence is 14 residues long. From germline, CDR1 is SEHNR and CDR2 FQNEAQ (reference sequence). The V end was cut by 0 bases, the J end by 6 bases, with 11 bases between. CDR3 in DNA: TGTGCCAGCAGCTTAGCGCTAACATGGGATGGCTACACCTTC. Amino acid sequence: CASSLALTWDGYTF. The variable domain in full, completed from reference TRBV7-9 and TRBJ1-2, reads DTGVSQNPRHKITKRGQNVTFRCDPISEHNRLYWYRQTLGQGPEFLTYFQNEAQLEKSRLLSDRFSAERPKGSFSTLEIQRTEQGDSAMYLCASSLALTWDGYTFGSGTRLTVV.

This clonotype turned up a few times. The chain carries TRBV12-3 or TRBV12-4 and TRBJ1-4, with D uncertain. V gave up 2 bases and J gave up 3 bases, with 7 bases separating them. This CDR3 region has 14 residues. The CDR3 region has the DNA TGTGCCAGCAGTTTATGGGGATCTAATGAAAAACTGTTTTTT. Protein: CASSLWGSNEKLFF.

The chain carries TRBV9 and TRBJ2-1; 13 nucleotides align to TRBD2. Trimming at V came to 0 bases and at J to 8 bases, leaving 5 bases not matched to a gene. CDR3 size: 16 residues. Germline CDR1 reads SGDLS; CDR2 reads YYNGEE. CDR3 region: CASSVGTSGGRDEQFF. The DNA of the CDR3 is TGTGCCAGCAGCGTAGGGACTAGCGGGGGTAGGGATGAGCAGTTCTTC. Using reference TRBV9 and TRBJ2-1 for the parts outside the CDR3, the full variable domain is DSGVTQTPKHLITATGQRVTLRCSPRSGDLSVYWYQQSLDQGLQFLIQYYNGEERAKGNILERFSAQQFPDLHSELNLSSLELGDSALYFCASSVGTSGGRDEQFFGPGTRLTVL.

The chain recombines TRBV14 with TRBJ1-2, with no clear D. V was clipped by 3 bases and J by 3 bases, with 8 bases between them. Germline V gene lookup returns CDR1 SGHDN and CDR2 FVKESK. This CDR3 spans 13 amino acids. CDR3 sequence: CASSHREYYGYTF. The CDR3 DNA follows: TGTGCCAGCAGCCATAGGGAATACTATGGCTACACCTTC.

This clonotype has only one observation. This sequence joins TRBV2 and TRBJ2-1; the D gene is possibly TRBD2 (6 bases). The DNA end lines up better with TRBJ2-7; the J call may be wrong. Per the germline V gene, CDR1 is SNHLY and CDR2 is FYNNEI. The CDR3 extends over 12 amino acids. The CDR3 coding sequence is TGTGCCAGCCGGGGACTTCCAAATGAGCAGTACTTC. This translates into CASRGLPNEQYF.

The chain is built from TRBV10-3 and TRBJ1-3; 8 nucleotides align to TRBD1. Germline trimming cut 8 bases from V and 4 bases from J; bases unmatched to any gene: 7. The CDR3 consists of 14 residues. Germline assignment: CDR1 ENHRY and CDR2 SYGVKD. For the CDR3, the DNA is TGTGCCATCGCATCGGACAGGGACGGAAACACCATATATTTT. Residues: CAIASDRDGNTIYF.

V is TRBV11-3 and J is TRBJ2-3, with D tentatively TRBD1 (5 bases). Germline assignment: CDR1 SGHNT and CDR2 YENEEA. V was cut by 0 bases and J by 4 bases, with 8 bases left in between. This CDR3 spans 14 amino acids. DNA of the CDR3: TGTGCCAGCAGCTTAGAAAGCAGGGCAGATACGCAGTATTTT. It specifies CASSLESRADTQYF.

For this clonotype: This CDR3 fails to terminate in the conserved phenylalanine or tryptophan, so it likely reflects a read error. The V gene is TRBV20-1, the J gene TRBJ1-3; D call uncertain. This CDR3 region has 13 residues. Deletions cut 5 bases from V and 0 bases from J, with 8 bases between. Germline loops: CDR1 DFQATT, CDR2 SNEGSKA (reference sequence). The CDR3 sequence is CSAQAYSGNTIYL. The CDR3 DNA reads as TGCAGTGCTCAAGCGTACTCTGGAAACACCATATATCTT.

This clonotype was found a few times. The genes are TRBV20-1 and TRBJ2-4; D ambiguous. The CDR3 is 16 residues long. V was pared by 6 bases and J by 3 bases, with 21 bases between. CDR1 and CDR2 from the germline V gene are DFQATT and SNEGSKA (reference sequence). The CDR3: CSAQGYRPWVKNIQYF. In DNA form, the CDR3 reads TGCAGTGCCCAAGGCTACCGTCCTTGGGTCAAAAACATTCAGTACTTC.

The rearrangement links TRBV3-1 to TRBJ1-5; D call uncertain. Germline loops: CDR1 LGHDT, CDR2 YNNKEL (reference sequence). The CDR3 loop spans 14 amino acids. Deletions cut 5 bases from V and 2 bases from J, with 10 bases between. The CDR3 sequence: CASSNGRGNQPQHF. The CDR3 nucleotides are TGTGCCAGCAGCAACGGGAGAGGCAATCAGCCCCAGCATTTT.